These 3 T cell receptor beta chains originate from one sample sequenced in a study of post-analysis software for immune sequencing data. General study findings and limits: With TRBV5-6, TRBV5-1 and TRBV20-1 included, about five TRBV segments were more frequent in patients than in controls.

The TCR beta cDNA libraries carried unique molecular identifiers. TCRdb used MiXCR to reprocess the PCR reads, holding one entry per CDR3 protein. The sample holds about 770,000 distinct CDR3 sequences, roughly 46% seen once. For these TCRs, the target antigens are not known. Source material: blood. These receptors all come from a girl between 10 and 17 years old with multiple sclerosis.

The J gene is TRBJ2-2, the V gene TRBV20-1, with 8 positions matching TRBD2. CDR1 and CDR2 from the germline V gene are DFQATT and SNEGSKA (reference sequence). The CDR3 spans 15 residues. For the CDR3, the DNA is TGCAGGGGCAAGAGGCGCGGGAGGTATACCGGGGAGCTGTTTTTT. Amino acid sequence: CRGKRRGRYTGELFF.

The rearrangement links TRBV20-1 to TRBJ1-2; D remains unclear. CDR3 size: 11 residues. With 6 bases removed from V and 0 bases from J, the gap between germline ends came to 5 bases. Germline V gene lookup returns CDR1 DFQATT and CDR2 SNEGSKA (reference sequence). Here the CDR3 reads CSALSNYGYTF. The CDR3 nucleotides are TGCAGTGCGCTATCTAACTATGGCTACACCTTC.

This clonotype was detected only a few times. This chain connects TRBV7-3 to TRBJ2-1; tentative D call: TRBD2 (5 bases). Germline CDR1 SGHTA, CDR2 FQGTGA. The CDR3 extends over 14 amino acids. The ends were cut back, 5 bases at V and 7 bases at J, with 15 bases in the middle. The CDR3 sequence: CASSLNSDRNEQFF. CDR3 nucleotides: TGTGCCAGCAGCCTCAATAGCGATAGGAATGAGCAGTTCTTC.